One and the same sample provided the 19 T cell receptor beta chains below, sequenced in a study of shared clonotypes between healthy human individuals. Produced via immunoSEQ multiplex PCR; TCRdb's table is partial and in-frame only. The repertoire holds approximately 330,000 clones, less than 85% seen once, with roughly a tenth in the top ten. What was sequenced was memory CD4+ T cells sorted from blood. Specified subset: CD45RA-negative fraction. These receptor sequences come from a man aged 30 to 39 in good health.

The chain is built from TRBV6-1 and TRBJ2-7; 12 bases are shared with TRBD2. CDR1 is MNHNS, CDR2 SASEGT, per germline. The V and J ends lost 4 bases and 2 bases, in that order; junction bases with no gene match: 0. CDR3 length: 14 residues. DNA of the CDR3: TGTGCCAGCAGTGGACTAGCGGGAGCCTACGAGCAGTACTTC. Translation gives CASSGLAGAYEQYF.

This chain uses TRBV27 with TRBJ1-2, with TRBD1 identical over 7 bases. This CDR3 has 14 residues. Germline loops: CDR1 MNHEY, CDR2 SMNVEV (reference sequence). V was pared by 5 bases and J by 4 bases, with 7 bases of the junction left unmatched. The CDR3: CASSTGTVGYGYTF. CDR3 nucleotide sequence: TGTGCCAGCAGTACTGGGACAGTTGGCTATGGCTACACCTTC.

The V and J genes are TRBV5-1 and TRBJ2-5; no clear D. The CDR3 runs to 17 residues. In germline, CDR1 is SGHRS, CDR2 YFSETQ. Trimming stripped 0 bases from V and 1 base from J, with 16 bases between. CDR3 coding DNA: TGCGCCAGCAGCTTGGAGGAAGTCCGGATTGCCCAAGAGACCCAGTACTTC. Its protein product is CASSLEEVRIAQETQYF.

The chain recombines TRBV4-1 with TRBJ1-5, with D perhaps matching TRBD1 (5 bases). The CDR3 runs to 16 residues. Germline V CDR1 and CDR2: MGHRA, YSYEKL. V dropped 2 bases and J dropped 5 bases, with 16 bases sitting between them. CDR3 nucleotide sequence: TGCGCCAGCAGCCAAACCGCCCGAGTGGGGCATCAGCCCCAGCATTTT. It yields the protein CASSQTARVGHQPQHF.

The rearrangement links TRBV7-3 to TRBJ2-3; no clear D gene. This CDR3 spans 16 amino acids. In germline, CDR1 is SGHTA, CDR2 FQGTGA. V shed 0 bases and J shed 4 bases, with 14 bases lying between them. CDR3 DNA sequence: TGTGCCAGCAGCTTAACCAGAGGCAGTGGGTCAGATACGCAGTATTTT. Protein product: CASSLTRGSGSDTQYF.

This chain uses TRBV5-4 with TRBJ2-1, with 7 nucleotides matching TRBD2. CDR3 length: 16 residues. The V segment lost 4 bases and the J segment 0 bases; nucleotides outside the gene matches: 7. Germline assignment: CDR1 SGHNT and CDR2 YYREEE (reference sequence). The CDR3 coding sequence is TGTGCCAGCAGCGGGGGGGGGACCAGCTCCTACAATGAGCAGTTCTTC. As protein: CASSGGGTSSYNEQFF.

The chain couples TRBV5-6 to TRBJ2-2; 9 positions agree with TRBD1. The CDR3 covers 15 residues. V was clipped by 4 bases and J by 5 bases; unmatched bases: 6. CDR1 and CDR2 (germline): SGHDT, YYEEEE. CDR3 residues: CASSIIGQGTGELFF. The DNA of the CDR3 is TGTGCCAGCAGCATTATAGGACAGGGGACCGGGGAGCTGTTTTTT.

This chain joins TRBV2 and TRBJ2-5, with 9 bases lining up with TRBD2. The CDR3 spans 15 residues. The germline gives CDR1 SNHLY, CDR2 FYNNEI. Trimming removed 5 bases from V and 3 bases from J; junction bases left unmatched: 7. CDR3 residues: CASSYSGSGEETQYF. As DNA, the CDR3 is TGTGCCAGCAGTTATAGCGGGAGCGGAGAAGAGACCCAGTACTTC.

This chain connects TRBV28 to TRBJ1-3, with D possibly being TRBD1 (5 bases). V lost 5 bases, J lost 0 bases, and 11 bases lay in between. Germline V gene data show CDR1 as MDHEN and CDR2 as SYDVKM. The length of the CDR3 is 15 residues. The CDR3 sequence: CASSPPGPSGNTIYF. The CDR3 DNA reads TGTGCCAGCAGTCCACCGGGGCCCTCTGGAAACACCATATATTTT.

This clone was seen a handful of times. The V gene is TRBV9, the J gene TRBJ1-4, with D tentatively TRBD1 (5 bases). The V end was cut by 0 bases, the J end by 7 bases, with 16 bases between. The CDR3 is 16 amino acids. Germline CDR1 and CDR2: SGDLS and YYNGEE. CDR3 DNA sequence: TGTGCCAGCAGCGTAGTAGGGGACCCCCCGGGTGAAAAACTGTTTTTT. Translation: CASSVVGDPPGEKLFF.

The chain carries TRBV21-1 and TRBJ2-7; the table gives TRBD2 as D, unverified against the DNA. TRBV21-1 corresponds to a pseudogene. The CDR3 covers 17 residues. CDR3 DNA sequence: TGTGCCAGCAGCAAAGCGCTAGGCAGGGAGGGACCCAACGAGCAGTACTTC. This encodes CASSKALGREGPNEQYF.

The gene calls are TRBV7-2 and TRBJ1-2; D is ambiguous. V lost 1 base to trimming and J lost 5 bases, with 8 bases between them. The CDR3 runs 13 residues. CDR1 is SGHTA and CDR2 is FQGNSA in the germline V gene. CDR3 bases: TGTGCCAGCAGCTTAGTGGCAGCTTATGGCTACACCTTC. Translating it yields CASSLVAAYGYTF. Full variable domain (rest looked up from reference TRBV7-2 and TRBJ1-2): GAGVSQSPSNKVTEKGKDVELRCDPISGHTALYWYRQSLGQGLEFLIYFQGNSAPDKSGLPSDRFSAERTGGSVSTLTIQRTQQEDSAVYLCASSLVAAYGYTFGSGTRLTVV.

The V gene is TRBV7-9, the J gene TRBJ2-7; tentatively, D is TRBD2 (6 bases). V was pared by 9 bases and J by 3 bases, with 12 bases between. The CDR3 length is 12 residues. Germline V gene sequence: CDR1 SEHNR, CDR2 FQNEAQ (reference sequence). CDR3 residues: CASVGGIYEQYF. CDR3 nucleotide sequence: TGTGCCAGTGTCGGCGGGATCTACGAGCAGTACTTC. The variable domain in full, with the rest retrieved from reference TRBV7-9 and TRBJ2-7, is DTGVSQNPRHKITKRGQNVTFRCDPISEHNRLYWYRQTLGQGPEFLTYFQNEAQLEKSRLLSDRFSAERPKGSFSTLEIQRTEQGDSAMYLCASVGGIYEQYFGPGTRLTVT.

J is TRBJ1-4 and V is TRBV5-6; 8 positions match TRBD1. CDR1 and CDR2 from the germline V gene are SGHDT and YYEEEE. CDR3 length equals 14 residues. Trimming at V came to 4 bases and at J to 8 bases, leaving 7 bases not matched to a gene. The CDR3 DNA reads TGTGCCAGCAGCCTCGGACAGGGTCAGGAAAAACTGTTTTTT. This gives the protein CASSLGQGQEKLFF.

The chain has TRBV27 and TRBJ2-1; TRBD2 aligns across 11 bases. This CDR3 is built from 16 residues. The V gene end was trimmed by 3 bases and the J gene end by 8 bases; junction bases not matched to a gene: 9. In germline, CDR1 is MNHEY, CDR2 SMNVEV (reference sequence). The CDR3 sequence is CASSFRSLAGGHEQFF. The CDR3 nucleotides are TGTGCCAGCAGTTTTCGGAGCCTAGCGGGAGGTCATGAGCAGTTCTTC.

V and J are TRBV6-1 and TRBJ1-6, with D unclear. V dropped 3 bases and J dropped 7 bases, with 10 bases sitting between them. The CDR3 covers 14 residues. The germline CDR1 and CDR2 sequences are MNHNS and SASEGT. The CDR3 DNA follows: TGTGCCAGCAGTGATAGGCAGGCGAATTCACCCCTCCACTTT. Its protein product is CASSDRQANSPLHF.

The gene calls are TRBV28 and TRBJ2-1, with no clear D. Per germline, CDR1 MDHEN and CDR2 SYDVKM. Trimming took 1 base from V and 0 from J, leaving 7 bases between them. This CDR3 is 15 amino acids long. The CDR3 nucleotides read TGTGCCAGCAGTTTATATGAAAACTCCTACAATGAGCAGTTCTTC. This sequence encodes CASSLYENSYNEQFF.

The chain combines TRBV18 with TRBJ2-2; no clear D gene. This CDR3 comprises 16 residues. Germline V CDR1 and CDR2: KGHSH, LQKENI. V lost 3 bases, J lost 5 bases, and 16 bases lay in between. CDR3 DNA: TGTGCCAGCTCACCTAAAACAAACCGGTGGACCGGGGAGCTGTTTTTT. This encodes CASSPKTNRWTGELFF.

The chain links TRBV5-1 to TRBJ2-1; TRBD1 matches at 7 bases. Per the germline V gene, CDR1 is SGHRS and CDR2 is YFSETQ. The CDR3 length is 16 residues. V lost 3 bases to trimming and J lost 3 bases; unmatched junction nucleotides: 9. The DNA of the CDR3 is TGCGCCAGCAGCTCAGATTCCGGGACAGTCTACAATGAGCAGTTCTTC. This codes for CASSSDSGTVYNEQFF. The whole variable domain, filled in from reference TRBV5-1 and TRBJ2-1, reads KAGVTQTPRYLIKTRGQQVTLSCSPISGHRSVSWYQQTPGQGLQFLFEYFSETQRNKGNFPGRFSGRQFSNSRSEMNVSTLELGDSALYLCASSSDSGTVYNEQFFGPGTRLTVL.